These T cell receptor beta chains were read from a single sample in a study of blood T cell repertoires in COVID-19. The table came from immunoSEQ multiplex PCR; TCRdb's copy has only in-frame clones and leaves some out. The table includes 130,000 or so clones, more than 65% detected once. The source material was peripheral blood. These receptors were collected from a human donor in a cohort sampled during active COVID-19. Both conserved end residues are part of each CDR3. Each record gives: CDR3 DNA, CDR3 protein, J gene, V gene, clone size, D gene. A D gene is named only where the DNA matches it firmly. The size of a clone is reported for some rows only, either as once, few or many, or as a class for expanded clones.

TGTGCCAGCAGCTTGCGGTCGAACACTGAAGCTTTCTTT CASSLRSNTEAFF TRBJ1-1 TRBV11-3 . .
TGTGCCAGCAGCCCCGAGCAGGGGGCGAACACTGAAGCTTTCTTT CASSPEQGANTEAFF TRBJ1-1 TRBV7-9 . TRBD1
TGTGCCATCAGTGAGTCGGGGACTAGCGGGACCTACGAGCAGTACTTC CAISESGTSGTYEQYF TRBJ2-7 TRBV10-3 . TRBD2
TGCGCCAGCAGCTTGGGACAGGTATTCTCTGGAAACACCATATATTTT CASSLGQVFSGNTIYF TRBJ1-3 TRBV5-1 . .
TGTGCCAGCACCAGAACAGGGGCTGGGGCCAACGTCCTGACTTTC CASTRTGAGANVLTF TRBJ2-6 TRBV11-2 . TRBD1
TGCGCCAGCAGTGAAGGGGGTGGGGATACGCAGTATTTT CASSEGGGDTQYF TRBJ2-3 TRBV5-1 . .
TGTGCCAGTACCGGGGGTGCCATGAACACTGAAGCTTTCTTT CASTGGAMNTEAFF TRBJ1-1 TRBV19 few .
TGTGCCAGCAGCTTGGCACTCTCCTACGAGCAGTACTTC CASSLALSYEQYF TRBJ2-7 TRBV5-4 . .
TGTGCCAGCAGTTTATCTCCGGGACAAGGGTATGGCTACACCTTC CASSLSPGQGYGYTF TRBJ1-2 TRBV28 . .
TGTGCCAGCAGTGAAGACAGGGCACCACATCAGCCCCAGCATTTT CASSEDRAPHQPQHF TRBJ1-5 TRBV2 . .
TGTGCCAGCAGCCCCGCCGTGGGCAGCGGCGCGAACACCGGGGAGCTGTTTTTT CASSPAVGSGANTGELFF TRBJ2-2 TRBV7-2 . .
TGTGCCAGCAGCGAGGGACAGCTTTTCACTGAAGCTTTCTTT CASSEGQLFTEAFF TRBJ1-1 TRBV9 . TRBD1
TGTGCCAGCAGTTCGGACAGGACTTACAATGAGCAGTTCTTC CASSSDRTYNEQFF TRBJ2-1 TRBV6-2/TRBV6-3 . TRBD1
TGTGCCAGCAGTAGAGGGTGGGATAATTCACCCCTCCACTTT CASSRGWDNSPLHF TRBJ1-6 TRBV6-5 . .
TGCAGCGTTGACACAATGTCCCTCAATGAGCAGTTCTTC CSVDTMSLNEQFF TRBJ2-1 TRBV29-1 . .
TGTGCCAGCAGCCAAGACCTTAGCGGGGGACTCTCCTACGAGCAGTACTTC CASSQDLSGGLSYEQYF TRBJ2-7 TRBV3-1/TRBV3-2 . TRBD2
TGTGCCAGCGGGAGGCACACTGAAGCTTTCTTT CASGRHTEAFF TRBJ1-1 TRBV7-9 . .
TGTGCCAGCTCACTAGCGGGAGGGGGGACCGGGGAGCTGTTTTTT CASSLAGGGTGELFF TRBJ2-2 TRBV19 . TRBD2
TGTGCCAGCAGCTTAGAAACGGGTGGCTACACCTTC CASSLETGGYTF TRBJ1-2 TRBV7-9 . .
TGTGCCAGCTCACCCTCCGGGCCGGGGGGGCGTGGCAGCACAGATACGCAGTATTTT CASSPSGPGGRGSTDTQYF TRBJ2-3 TRBV18 . TRBD2
TGTGCCAGCTATAACTCTGGAAACACCATATATTTT CASYNSGNTIYF TRBJ1-3 TRBV18 . .
TGTGCCAGCAGAGGGGGGCTAGCGGGGGGAAACATTCAGTACTTC CASRGGLAGGNIQYF TRBJ2-4 TRBV28 . TRBD2
TGTGCCAGCAGTTCGGGGGGAGGAGCCACAGATACGCAGTATTTT CASSSGGGATDTQYF TRBJ2-3 TRBV28 . TRBD2
TGTGCCAGCAGCGCAGGGGTTAGTGGCAATGAGCAGTTCTTC CASSAGVSGNEQFF TRBJ2-1 TRBV5-6 . .
TGTGCCAGCAGCTCGCTGACAGGGGGCACTGAAGCTTTCTTT CASSSLTGGTEAFF TRBJ1-1 TRBV3-1/TRBV3-2 . TRBD1
TGTGCCAGCTCTCGTGCAGGAGAAGGGGTCCACTTT CASSRAGEGVHF TRBJ1-6 TRBV18 . .
TGTGCCAGTAGCCCGGGGGGCAGCCGATACGAGCAGTACTTC CASSPGGSRYEQYF TRBJ2-7 TRBV19 few .
TGTGCCAGCAGCTTACCTACTAGCGGCCAAGAGACCCAGTACTTC CASSLPTSGQETQYF TRBJ2-5 TRBV5-5 . TRBD2
TGTGCCAGCAGCTTGGCTGAGGGGGAATATGGCTACACCTTC CASSLAEGEYGYTF TRBJ1-2 TRBV5-5 . .
TGTGCCAGCACAACAGGGAACTATAATTCACCCCTCCACTTT CASTTGNYNSPLHF TRBJ1-6 TRBV7-8 . .
TGTGCCAGCAGTGGAGTCGGCGGGAGAGTAGAGACCCAGTACTTC CASSGVGGRVETQYF TRBJ2-5 TRBV27 . TRBD2
TGCGCCAGCAGCCGCGGGACTAGCGTTTCCGCCGAGCAGTACTTC CASSRGTSVSAEQYF TRBJ2-7 TRBV5-1 . TRBD2
TGTGCCACCGCCCCGGCGGGAGGGTCGGACAATGAGCAGTTCTTC CATAPAGGSDNEQFF TRBJ2-1 TRBV28 . TRBD2
TGTGCCAGTAGTATGATGGGTCCCGGGGGGCAGCCCCAGCATTTT CASSMMGPGGQPQHF TRBJ1-5 TRBV19 . .
TGCAGCGTCGTACAGGGGGGAGACTATGGCTACACCTTC CSVVQGGDYGYTF TRBJ1-2 TRBV29-1 . TRBD1
TGTGCCAGTAGTATGGCGGACAGGAAAACTTTCTTT CASSMADRKTFF TRBJ1-1 TRBV19 . TRBD1
TGTGCCAGCAGCCCCAAATCAGCGCGCTCCTACAATGAGCAGTTCTTC CASSPKSARSYNEQFF TRBJ2-1 TRBV9 . .
TGTGCCAGCAGCGTAGACAGGGCCGATCGCGCAGATACGCAGTATTTT CASSVDRADRADTQYF TRBJ2-3 TRBV9 . .